This T cell receptor (beta chain) was obtained from a study of T cell clones after liver transplantation. Study details: Graft-donor-reactive sequences were compared with third-party-reactive TCRbeta sequences from pre-transplant mixed lymphocyte reactions. Three of the eight recipients were HCV-positive; the rest had non-autoimmune, non-viral transplant indications. Samples came pre-transplant, pre-randomization before withdrawal, and post-randomization after withdrawal ended. Study-level results: Graft donor-reactive T cells possibly entered the graft instead of undergoing deletion.

This clone was detected only a few times. The target antigen is unknown. Repertoires were generated with immunoSEQ multiplex PCR, while TCRdb's copy carries only in-frame clones and drops some. The repertoire holds about 51,000 clones, roughly 90% seen once, with approximately 15% in the top ten. Germline assignment: CDR1 LNHDA and CDR2 SQIVND (reference sequence). The CDR3 has 15 residues. The trim removed 0 bases at V and 5 bases at J, leaving 6 bases unmatched. V usage is TRBV19 and J usage is TRBJ1-2; 7 positions match TRBD1. Sequenced here: CD8+ T cells from blood, sampled 12 months after liver transplant. This receptor was identified in a human patient who received a liver transplant. Some T cells may have come from the graft donor. The CDR3 reads CASSIERGQRYGYTF. In DNA form, the CDR3 reads TGTGCCAGTAGTATAGAGAGGGGGCAAAGATATGGCTACACCTTC.